This passage covers 26 T cell receptor beta chains from one sample sequenced in a study of molecular identifiers for immune sequencing clone quantification. TCRdb re-called the PCR reads with MiXCR, one entry per CDR3 protein. In the table there are a few hundred thousand distinct CDR3 sequences, about a fifth of which are singletons. The material sequenced was naive CD8+ T cells from blood, with Jurkat cell RNA spiked in. The subset was: FACS-sorted CD8+CD4-CCR7+CD45RA+ naive T cells. All receptors come from a human donor in good health. Some libraries in this study had Jurkat cell RNA spiked in.

The V gene is TRBV10-3, the J gene TRBJ2-7, with a tentative D call TRBD1 (6 bases). V was cut by 3 bases and J by 5 bases, with 17 bases left in between. The CDR3 is 15 residues long. The V gene's germline CDR1 is ENHRY and CDR2 SYGVKD. CDR3 in amino acids: CAISDVGTGKDEQYF. The CDR3 DNA sequence: TGTGCCATCAGTGACGTAGGTACAGGGAAGGACGAGCAGTACTTC.

This clonotype was observed at least ten times. The chain joins TRBV12-3 or TRBV12-4 to TRBJ2-7; D is perhaps TRBD2 (5 bases). The V and J ends lost 5 bases and 3 bases respectively, with 14 bases between them. CDR3 size: 14 residues. The CDR3 loop is CASSLWERVYEQYF. In DNA, the CDR3 is TGTGCCAGCAGTCTCTGGGAGAGAGTCTACGAGCAGTACTTC.

This clonotype was seen many times. The chain links TRBV6-5 to TRBJ2-7; the match to TRBD2 covers 8 bases. The J segment lost 0 bases and the V segment lost 8 bases, leaving 3 bases of the junction unmatched. The CDR3 length is 13 residues. Germline loops: CDR1 MNHEY, CDR2 SVGAGI. The CDR3 sequence is CASGAGGSYEQYF. The CDR3 nucleotides read TGTGCCAGCGGCGCGGGGGGCTCCTACGAGCAGTACTTC.

The sample holds many counts of this clonotype. This rearrangement joins TRBV7-2 to TRBJ2-1, with TRBD1 matching 7 bases. CDR3 length equals 13 residues. J lost 10 bases, V lost 3 bases, and 6 bases had no gene match. Germline loops: CDR1 SGHTA, CDR2 FQGNSA. The CDR3 loop reads CASSFGTVGEQFF. CDR3 nucleotides: TGTGCCAGCAGCTTTGGGACAGTCGGGGAGCAGTTCTTC.

The gene calls are TRBV5-6 and TRBJ2-5; TRBD1 or TRBD2 may be the D gene (5 bases each). The V gene lost 4 bases and the J gene lost 2 bases, with 18 bases spanning the gap. The CDR3 totals 16 residues. CDR1 and CDR2 from the germline V gene are SGHDT and YYEEEE. CDR3 nucleotides: TGTGCCAGCAGCAACGCACCGGGACGGACACAAGAGACCCAGTACTTC. Translated, it gives CASSNAPGRTQETQYF.

This clonotype was observed at least ten times. The rearrangement joins TRBV7-2 to TRBJ1-2; maybe TRBD1 (5 bases). CDR3 length equals 13 residues. The germline V gene has CDR1 SGHTA and CDR2 FQGNSA. The V end lost 5 bases, the J end lost 3 bases, and 10 bases lay between the germline ends. The CDR3 region is CASSGTAYYGYTF. The CDR3, as DNA: TGTGCCAGCAGCGGGACTGCCTACTATGGCTACACCTTC.

This clonotype showed up just a few times. The chain carries TRBV6-2 or TRBV6-3 and TRBJ2-1; possible D gene TRBD1, 7 bases. Germline V gene sequence: CDR1 MNHEY, CDR2 SVGEGT. The CDR3 runs 15 residues. Trimming shortened V by 5 bases and J by 12 bases, and 23 bases separated the two germline ends. In DNA, the CDR3 is TGTGCCAGCAGTGGAGGGGCCAGGGGGTACATAGGGCAGTTCTTC. It is translated as CASSGGARGYIGQFF.

V usage is TRBV19 and J usage is TRBJ2-7; D is uncertain. Trimming removed 3 bases from V and 0 bases from J, with 9 bases in between. Germline CDR1 LNHDA, CDR2 SQIVND (reference sequence). This CDR3 spans 14 amino acids. This chain's CDR3 is CASSIGDNSYEQYF. The CDR3, as DNA: TGTGCCAGTAGTATCGGAGACAACTCCTACGAGCAGTACTTC.

The genes are TRBV9 and TRBJ2-3; tentative D call: TRBD1 (6 bases). Germline lookup yields CDR1 SGDLS and CDR2 YYNGEE. The V gene lost 3 bases and the J gene lost 4 bases, with 6 bases spanning the gap. This CDR3 has 12 residues. CDR3 loop: CASSEGADTQYF. CDR3 in DNA: TGTGCCAGCAGCGAGGGGGCAGATACGCAGTATTTT. The full variable domain, its missing parts supplied by reference TRBV9 and TRBJ2-3, is DSGVTQTPKHLITATGQRVTLRCSPRSGDLSVYWYQQSLDQGLQFLIQYYNGEERAKGNILERFSAQQFPDLHSELNLSSLELGDSALYFCASSEGADTQYFGPGTRLTVL.

V is TRBV28 and J is TRBJ1-2; tentative D call: TRBD1 (5 bases). Germline V gene data show CDR1 as MDHEN and CDR2 as SYDVKM. This CDR3 has 15 amino acids. V lost 2 bases to trimming and J lost 8 bases, with 18 bases between them. The CDR3 here is CASSLISSGGEGYTF. The CDR3 DNA reads TGTGCCAGCAGTTTAATTTCCTCGGGGGGAGAAGGCTACACCTTC.

The J gene is TRBJ2-1, the V gene TRBV12-3 or TRBV12-4; tentatively, D is TRBD2 (6 bases). The CDR3 is made up of 15 amino acids. V was clipped by 7 bases and J by 12 bases, with 25 bases between them. CDR3 sequence: CASKFTGLGWEAQFF. The CDR3 DNA follows: TGTGCCAGCAAGTTTACCGGTTTAGGATGGGAGGCGCAGTTCTTC.

V usage is TRBV4-1 and J usage is TRBJ1-2; 8 bases align to TRBD1. Looked up from germline, CDR1 is MGHRA and CDR2 is YSYEKL. CDR3 length: 17 amino acids. Trimming at V came to 0 bases and at J to 8 bases, leaving 14 bases not matched to a gene. This CDR3 is CASSQEPGGAWPGGYTF. The CDR3 region has the DNA TGCGCCAGCAGCCAAGAGCCAGGGGGCGCATGGCCCGGCGGCTACACCTTC.

This clonotype was counted many times. The rearrangement links TRBV6-5 to TRBJ2-7; TRBD1 matches 8 bases. The V and J ends lost 3 bases and 3 bases, in that order; junction bases with no gene match: 4. This CDR3 contains 14 residues. The germline V gene encodes CDR1 MNHEY and CDR2 SVGAGI. In DNA form, the CDR3 reads TGTGCCAGCAGTTATCAGGGGGCTGGCTACGAGCAGTACTTC. Its protein is CASSYQGAGYEQYF.

There are many counts of this clonotype. V and J are TRBV19 and TRBJ2-7; D remains ambiguous. Germline V gene sequence: CDR1 LNHDA, CDR2 SQIVND (reference sequence). The CDR3 has 13 residues. V gave up 5 bases and J gave up 4 bases, with 12 bases separating them. The CDR3 DNA follows: TGTGCCAGTAGTGCGGCTCCAAGTTACGAGCAGTACTTC. Protein product: CASSAAPSYEQYF.

This clonotype was recorded a few times. The chain uses TRBV28 and TRBJ1-3; D remains ambiguous. There are 14 residues in the CDR3. The ends were cut back, 5 bases at V and 0 bases at J, with 8 bases in the middle. Germline values: CDR1 MDHEN, CDR2 SYDVKM. The CDR3 DNA follows: TGTGCCAGCAGTGGCGCATCCTCTGGAAACACCATATATTTT. Translation gives CASSGASSGNTIYF.

This clonotype was recorded a few times. CDR3 region: CASSFDSNYEQYF. CDR3 bases: TGTGCCAGCAGCTTCGACAGTAACTACGAGCAGTACTTC. V and J are TRBV11-2 and TRBJ2-7; D might be TRBD1 (5 bases). The V gene lost 3 bases and the J gene lost 3 bases, with 9 bases spanning the gap. This CDR3 comprises 13 residues. In germline, CDR1 is SGHAT, CDR2 FQNNGV.

Points on this clonotype: It may be a read error: a sequence one base away is much more abundant. The chain links TRBV25-1 to TRBJ2-7; D is uncertain. CDR1 MGHDK and CDR2 SYGVNS come from the germline V gene. The CDR3 is 11 residues long. CDR3: CAGSSLLEQYF. The CDR3 nucleotides are TGTGCCGGCAGTTCTCTCCTGGAGCAGTACTTC.

This clonotype was seen many times. V usage is TRBV7-9 and J usage is TRBJ1-5; D gene unclear. V was cut by 1 base and J by 9 bases, with 7 bases left in between. CDR1 is SEHNR, CDR2 FQNEAQ, per germline (reference sequence). The CDR3 has 12 amino acids. The CDR3, as DNA: TGTGCCAGCAGCTTAGTCGAGACGCCCCAGCATTTT. This translates into CASSLVETPQHF.

The CDR3 DNA sequence: TGTGCCAGCAGTGAATCCGCGACTCAAGAGACCCAGTACTTC. This gives the protein CASSESATQETQYF. V usage is TRBV2 and J usage is TRBJ2-5; D is unresolved. The V end was cut by 2 bases, the J end by 2 bases, with 9 bases between. The CDR3 is 14 residues long. Germline CDR1 and CDR2: SNHLY and FYNNEI.

This clonotype was picked up a small number of times. The chain recombines TRBV27 with TRBJ2-7; D remains ambiguous. This CDR3 is 13 amino acids long. Germline lookup yields CDR1 MNHEY and CDR2 SMNVEV (reference sequence). V lost 2 bases and J lost 4, with 9 bases in between. The CDR3 loop reads CASSLQEAYEQYF. The CDR3 DNA follows: TGTGCCAGCAGTTTACAGGAAGCTTACGAGCAGTACTTC.

This clonotype was seen more than once but under ten times. Written as DNA, the CDR3 is TGCGCCAGCAGCCAAGACAGGACAGGCGGCGAGTATTTT. Protein: CASSQDRTGGEYF. V is TRBV4-1 and J is TRBJ2-3; TRBD1 matches at 7 bases. This CDR3 comprises 13 residues. Germline V gives CDR1 MGHRA, CDR2 YSYEKL. Trimming at V came to 0 bases and at J to 13 bases, leaving 7 bases not matched to a gene.

This clonotype was detected many times. The chain carries TRBV28 and TRBJ1-5; D is possibly TRBD1 (5 bases). Trimming shortened V by 2 bases and J by 6 bases, and 14 bases separated the two germline ends. The CDR3 consists of 15 residues. In germline, CDR1 is MDHEN, CDR2 SYDVKM. CDR3 in DNA: TGTGCCAGCAGTTTAATGGGCGGGGACGGTCAGCCCCAGCATTTT. This translates into CASSLMGGDGQPQHF.

Many counts were recorded for this clonotype. The CDR3 DNA reads as TGCAGCGTTGAATCTCGGGACAGTGAAGAAAAACTGTTTTTT. Translation gives CSVESRDSEEKLFF. The gene calls are TRBV29-1 and TRBJ1-4; 7 nucleotides align to TRBD1. Germline CDR1 is SQVTM and CDR2 is ANQGSEA. CDR3 length: 14 amino acids. Losses at the gene ends were 2 bases for V and 8 bases for J; bases not matched to a gene: 8.

Remarks on this clonotype: Just one base apart from a much larger clone, this may be a read error. The J gene is TRBJ2-7, the V gene TRBV5-3, with TRBD2 identical over 11 bases. TRBV5-3 is placed among ORFs of uncertain function. The CDR3 contains 17 residues. In nucleotides, the CDR3 is TGTGCCAGCAGCTTGGTCTGGGGGACTAGCGGCAACTACGGGCAGTACTTC. Its protein product is CASSLVWGTSGNYGQYF.

This clonotype was picked up a small number of times. The gene calls are TRBV2 and TRBJ2-3; D might be TRBD1 (6 bases). V was cut by 2 bases and J by 2 bases, with 17 bases left in between. The CDR3 extends over 17 amino acids. Germline CDR1 reads SNHLY; CDR2 reads FYNNEI. DNA for the CDR3: TGTGCCAGCAGTGAATCCCGGGACACCCAAAACACAGATACGCAGTATTTT. Its protein product is CASSESRDTQNTDTQYF.

This clonotype was counted many times. The chain recombines TRBV5-1 with TRBJ2-5, with D unresolved. Germline V gene data show CDR1 as SGHRS and CDR2 as YFSETQ. With 0 bases removed from V and 3 bases from J, the gap between germline ends came to 3 bases. This CDR3 comprises 12 residues. CDR3 coding DNA: TGCGCCAGCAGCTTGGTTGAAGAGACCCAGTACTTC. Protein sequence: CASSLVEETQYF.